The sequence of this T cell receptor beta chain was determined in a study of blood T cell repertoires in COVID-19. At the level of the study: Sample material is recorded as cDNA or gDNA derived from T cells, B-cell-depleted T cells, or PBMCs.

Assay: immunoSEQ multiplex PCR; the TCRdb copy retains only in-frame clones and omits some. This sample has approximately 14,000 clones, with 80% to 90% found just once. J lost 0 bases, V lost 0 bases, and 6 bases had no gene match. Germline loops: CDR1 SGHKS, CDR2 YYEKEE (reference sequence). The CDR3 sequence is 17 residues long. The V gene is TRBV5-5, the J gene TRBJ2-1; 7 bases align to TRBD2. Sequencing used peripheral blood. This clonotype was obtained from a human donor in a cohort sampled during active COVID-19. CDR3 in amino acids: CASSLVRSGGSYNEQFF. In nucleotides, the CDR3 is TGTGCCAGCAGCTTGGTGAGGTCGGGAGGCTCCTACAATGAGCAGTTCTTC.